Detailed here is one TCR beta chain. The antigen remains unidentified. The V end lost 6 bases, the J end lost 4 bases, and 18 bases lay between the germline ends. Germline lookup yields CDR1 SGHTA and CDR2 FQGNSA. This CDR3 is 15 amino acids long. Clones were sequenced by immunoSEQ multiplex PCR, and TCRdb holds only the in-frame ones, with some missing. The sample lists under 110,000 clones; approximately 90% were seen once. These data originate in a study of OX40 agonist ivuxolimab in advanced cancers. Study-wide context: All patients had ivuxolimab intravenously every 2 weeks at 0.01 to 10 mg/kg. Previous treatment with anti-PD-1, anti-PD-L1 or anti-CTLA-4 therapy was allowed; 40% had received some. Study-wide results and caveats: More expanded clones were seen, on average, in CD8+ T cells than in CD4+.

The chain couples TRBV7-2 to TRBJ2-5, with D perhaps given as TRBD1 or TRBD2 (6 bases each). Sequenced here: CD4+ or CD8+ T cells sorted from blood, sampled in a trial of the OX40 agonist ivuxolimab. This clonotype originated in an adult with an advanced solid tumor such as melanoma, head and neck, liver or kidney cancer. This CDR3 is CASRMEGGGRETQYF. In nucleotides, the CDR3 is TGTGCCAGCAGAATGGAAGGAGGGGGGAGAGAGACCCAGTACTTC.